The entry below describes one TCR beta chain. Its antigen is not identified. The CDR3 covers 13 residues. Germline trimming cut 5 bases from V and 6 bases from J; bases unmatched to any gene: 3. Germline V gene sequence: CDR1 ENHRY, CDR2 SYGVKD. Sequencing was performed with immunoSEQ multiplex PCR; in TCRdb, only in-frame clones are kept and a portion is missing. The sample lists around 47,000 clones, roughly 92% occurring once. On the day of bone marrow donation, the related graft donor provided peripheral blood. The data derive from a study of T cells after posttransplantation cyclophosphamide. Broader study findings: Blood and skin or GI T cell repertoires showed limited TRB overlap. Recipient CMV seropositivity and CMV reactivation strongly tracked TRB clonality.

The receptor was derived from a woman between 25 and 40 years old in good health and a related stem cell transplant donor. The sequenced sample consisted of PBMCs. V usage is TRBV10-3 and J usage is TRBJ2-2; the match to TRBD2 covers 7 bases. The CDR3 sequence: CAISTGGSGELFF. CDR3 nucleotides: TGTGCCATCAGTACCGGGGGGTCCGGGGAGCTGTTTTTT.